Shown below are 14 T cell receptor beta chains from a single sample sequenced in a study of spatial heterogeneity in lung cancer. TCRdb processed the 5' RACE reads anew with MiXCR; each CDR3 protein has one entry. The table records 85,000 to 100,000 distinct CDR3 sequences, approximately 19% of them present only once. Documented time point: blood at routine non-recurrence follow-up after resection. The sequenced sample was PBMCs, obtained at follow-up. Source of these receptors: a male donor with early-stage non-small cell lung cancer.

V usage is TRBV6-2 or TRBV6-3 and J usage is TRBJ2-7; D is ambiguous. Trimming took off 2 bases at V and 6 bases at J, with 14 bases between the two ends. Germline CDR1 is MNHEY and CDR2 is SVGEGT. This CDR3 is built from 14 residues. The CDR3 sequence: CASSYQHPRSEQYF. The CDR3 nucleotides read TGTGCCAGCAGTTACCAACACCCTCGCAGCGAGCAGTACTTC.

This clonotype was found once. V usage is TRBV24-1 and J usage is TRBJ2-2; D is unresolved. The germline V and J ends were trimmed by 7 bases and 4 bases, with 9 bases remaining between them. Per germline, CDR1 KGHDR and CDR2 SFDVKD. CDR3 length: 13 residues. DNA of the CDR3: TGTGCCACCAGCGGAACCCGCACCGGGGAGCTGTTTTTT. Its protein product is CATSGTRTGELFF.

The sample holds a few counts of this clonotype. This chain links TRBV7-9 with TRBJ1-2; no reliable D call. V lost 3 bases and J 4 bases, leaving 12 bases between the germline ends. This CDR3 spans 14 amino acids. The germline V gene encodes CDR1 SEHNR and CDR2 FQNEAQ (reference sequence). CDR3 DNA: TGTGCCAGCAGCTTTAGCAATAACCGCTATGGCTACACCTTC. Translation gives CASSFSNNRYGYTF.

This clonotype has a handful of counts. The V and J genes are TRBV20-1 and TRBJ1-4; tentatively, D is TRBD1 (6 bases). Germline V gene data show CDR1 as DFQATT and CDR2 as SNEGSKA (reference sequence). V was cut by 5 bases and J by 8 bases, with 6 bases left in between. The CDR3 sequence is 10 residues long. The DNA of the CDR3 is TGCAGTGCTGGACAGGAAAAACTGTTTTTT. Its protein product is CSAGQEKLFF.

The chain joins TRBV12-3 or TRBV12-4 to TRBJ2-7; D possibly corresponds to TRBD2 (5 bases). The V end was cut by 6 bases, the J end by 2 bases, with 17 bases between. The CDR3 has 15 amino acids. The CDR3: CASRAGSRKPYEQYV. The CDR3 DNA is TGTGCCAGCAGGGCGGGCTCCAGGAAGCCCTACGAGCAGTACGTC.

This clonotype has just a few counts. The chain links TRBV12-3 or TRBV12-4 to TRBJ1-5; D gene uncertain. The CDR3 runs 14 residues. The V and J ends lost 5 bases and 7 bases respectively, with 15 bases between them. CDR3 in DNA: TGTGCCAGCAGTCTGGACGGCGGGATACAGCCCCAGCATTTT. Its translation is CASSLDGGIQPQHF.

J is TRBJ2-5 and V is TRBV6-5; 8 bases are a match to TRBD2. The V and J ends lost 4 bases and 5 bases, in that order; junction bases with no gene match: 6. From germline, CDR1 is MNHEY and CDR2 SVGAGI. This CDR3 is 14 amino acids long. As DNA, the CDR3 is TGTGCCAGCAGTTCGGGGGGGCCAGTTGAGACCCAGTACTTC. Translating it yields CASSSGGPVETQYF.

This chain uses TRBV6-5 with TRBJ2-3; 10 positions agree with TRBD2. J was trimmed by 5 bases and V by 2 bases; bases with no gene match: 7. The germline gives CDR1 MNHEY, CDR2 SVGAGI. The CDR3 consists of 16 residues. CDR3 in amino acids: CASSYGSGGLGDTQYF. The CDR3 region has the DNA TGTGCCAGCAGTTACGGTAGCGGGGGGCTCGGAGATACGCAGTATTTT.

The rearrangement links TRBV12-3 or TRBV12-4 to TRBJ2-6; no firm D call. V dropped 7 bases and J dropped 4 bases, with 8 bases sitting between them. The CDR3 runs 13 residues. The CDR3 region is CASKTGGANVLTF. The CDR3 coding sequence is TGTGCCAGCAAAACGGGCGGGGCCAACGTCCTGACTTTC.

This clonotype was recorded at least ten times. As DNA, the CDR3 is TGTGCCAGCAGACGGACAGGACTTAGAAACTATGGCTACACCTTC. Protein: CASRRTGLRNYGYTF. The chain joins TRBV9 to TRBJ1-2; TRBD1 aligns across 7 bases. With 5 bases clipped from V and 2 bases from J, the junction kept 9 bases outside the gene matches. The CDR3 loop spans 15 amino acids. CDR1 SGDLS and CDR2 YYNGEE come from the germline V gene.

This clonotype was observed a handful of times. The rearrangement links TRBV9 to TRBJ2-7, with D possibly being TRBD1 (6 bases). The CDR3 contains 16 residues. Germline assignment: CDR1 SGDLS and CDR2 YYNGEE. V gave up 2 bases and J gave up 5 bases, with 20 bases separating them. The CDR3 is CASSVRGSASLHEQYF. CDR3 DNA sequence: TGTGCCAGCAGCGTTAGGGGGTCGGCATCCCTGCACGAGCAGTACTTC.

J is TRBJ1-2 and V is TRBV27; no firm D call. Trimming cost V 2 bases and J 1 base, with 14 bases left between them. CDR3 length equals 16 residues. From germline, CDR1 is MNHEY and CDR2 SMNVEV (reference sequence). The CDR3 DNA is TGTGCCAGCAGTTTAACGCCGGCCGCGGGTAACTATGGCTACACCTTC. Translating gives CASSLTPAAGNYGYTF.

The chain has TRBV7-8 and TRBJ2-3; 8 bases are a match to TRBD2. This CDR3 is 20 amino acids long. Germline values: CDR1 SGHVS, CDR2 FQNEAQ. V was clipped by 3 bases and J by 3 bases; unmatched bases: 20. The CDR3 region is CASSFGVMAAGVLGTDTQYF. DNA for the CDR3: TGTGCCAGCAGCTTTGGAGTCATGGCAGCGGGAGTATTGGGGACAGATACGCAGTATTTT.

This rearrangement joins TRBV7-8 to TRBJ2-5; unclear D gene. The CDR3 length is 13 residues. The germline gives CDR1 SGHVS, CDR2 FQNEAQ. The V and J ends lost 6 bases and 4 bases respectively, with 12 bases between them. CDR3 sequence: CASRAAGRETQYF. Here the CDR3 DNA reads TGTGCCAGCAGAGCAGCAGGTAGAGAGACCCAGTACTTC.